One sample yielded the 8 T cell receptor beta chains listed below, sequenced in a study of regulatory T cells in long-lasting Graves disease (dated by TCRdb to the early 2020s). In light of the paper, this sample's time point label describes: newly diagnosed GD, antithyroid drugs for less than 3 months. For both TCR sequencing and RNA sequencing, RNA was extracted from PBMCs in TRIzol. Libraries were prepared through multiplex PCR. The listed sequencing device is Illumina HiSeq 4000. TCR beta libraries were built with iRepertoire HTBI primers and Arm-PCR amplification of CDR3 regions. TCRdb redid the processing of the public reads, applying fastp at Q25 and MiXCR, and retained in-frame beta chains. CDR3 protein duplicates are merged, each entry listing the most common genes and DNA. This sample gives 450,000 to 700,000 distinct CDR3 sequences in total; approximately 13% of them show up just once. The ten largest clonotypes hold approximately 9.3% of the sample.

These data were also reused for a study on T cells in Graves' hyperthyroidism and ophthalmopathy.

The specimen comprised peripheral blood mononuclear cells (PBMCs), sampled at new diagnosis, from a patient treated with antithyroid drugs. Source of these receptors: a man younger than 40 with Graves disease. Donor details come from another sample of the same person, matched by shared clones.

The CDR3 loop reads CASSIRTGAYEQYF. CDR3 coding DNA: TGTGCCAGCAGTATTAGGACAGGGGCCTACGAGCAGTACTTC. The chain joins TRBV27 to TRBJ2-7; TRBD1 matches at 9 bases. The CDR3 totals 14 residues. CDR1 is MNHEY, CDR2 SMNVEV, per germline (reference sequence). Losses at the gene ends were 5 bases for V and 2 bases for J; bases not matched to a gene: 4.

V gene TRBV20-1 combines with J gene TRBJ2-3, with D possibly TRBD1 on 5 matching bases. Germline CDR1 DFQATT, CDR2 SNEGSKA (reference sequence). The V gene lost 5 bases and the J gene lost 8 bases, with 17 bases spanning the gap. The CDR3 is 13 residues long. The CDR3 coding sequence is TGCAGTGCTCCCCCCTTGACAGATGCTACGCAGTATTTT. Residues: CSAPPLTDATQYF.

This clonotype occurred many times. The J gene is TRBJ1-1, the V gene TRBV2, with a possible D match to TRBD1 (6 bases). CDR1 is SNHLY and CDR2 is FYNNEI in the germline V gene. The ends were cut back, 5 bases at V and 4 bases at J, with 14 bases in the middle. There are 14 residues in the CDR3. The CDR3 DNA reads TGTGCCAGCAGTCGCGGGGAGGGGGGCACTGAAGCTTTCTTT. Amino acid sequence: CASSRGEGGTEAFF.

To note about this clonotype: This is likely a read error, given that the CDR3 carries no conserved phenylalanine or tryptophan at its end. The chain joins TRBV11-2 to TRBJ1-2, with a tentative D call TRBD1 (6 bases). In germline, CDR1 is SGHAT, CDR2 FQNNGV. The CDR3 is 13 residues long. V lost 5 bases to trimming and J lost 6 bases, with 13 bases between them. Here the CDR3 DNA reads TGTGCCAGCAGCCCACAGGGAAGGAATGGCTACACCCTC. This sequence encodes CASSPQGRNGYTL.

This clonotype has a handful of counts. The chain uses TRBV30 and TRBJ2-1; D possibly uses TRBD1 or TRBD2 (5 bases each). V was shortened by 3 bases and J by 10 bases, with 25 bases between the two germline ends. Germline V gene lookup returns CDR1 GTSNPN and CDR2 SVGIG (reference sequence). This CDR3 contains 16 residues. The CDR3 DNA sequence: TGTGCCTGGAGACCCGGGACCATTTTCACCGCCCCAGAGCAGTTCTTC. Translation: CAWRPGTIFTAPEQFF.

The gene calls are TRBV20-1 and TRBJ1-5, with TRBD1 as a possible D gene (6 bases). The germline V gene has CDR1 DFQATT and CDR2 SNEGSKA (reference sequence). The CDR3 runs 15 residues. The V end was cut by 6 bases, the J end by 0 bases, with 15 bases between. Here the CDR3 DNA reads TGCAGTGCCAACCAACAGGGCAATAGCAATCAGCCCCAGCATTTT. Its protein is CSANQQGNSNQPQHF.

This clonotype appeared a few times. The chain couples TRBV6-2 or TRBV6-3 to TRBJ2-7; the D is unclear. Germline-derived CDR1 and CDR2 are MNHEY and SVGEGT. CDR3 length: 14 residues. The V gene lost 6 bases and the J gene lost 2 bases, with 14 bases spanning the gap. CDR3 DNA: TGTGCCAGCAGGACCAGCCCAATGCCCTACGAGCAGTACTTC. Encoded protein: CASRTSPMPYEQYF.

This clonotype was observed a handful of times. This chain connects TRBV29-1 to TRBJ1-1; 7 bases are a match to TRBD1. The V segment lost 7 bases and the J segment 0 bases; nucleotides outside the gene matches: 5. The CDR3 runs 13 residues. Germline V gene lookup returns CDR1 SQVTM and CDR2 ANQGSEA. Written as DNA, the CDR3 is TGCAGCGCCATTGGACAGGTGAACACTGAAGCTTTCTTT. Amino acids: CSAIGQVNTEAFF.